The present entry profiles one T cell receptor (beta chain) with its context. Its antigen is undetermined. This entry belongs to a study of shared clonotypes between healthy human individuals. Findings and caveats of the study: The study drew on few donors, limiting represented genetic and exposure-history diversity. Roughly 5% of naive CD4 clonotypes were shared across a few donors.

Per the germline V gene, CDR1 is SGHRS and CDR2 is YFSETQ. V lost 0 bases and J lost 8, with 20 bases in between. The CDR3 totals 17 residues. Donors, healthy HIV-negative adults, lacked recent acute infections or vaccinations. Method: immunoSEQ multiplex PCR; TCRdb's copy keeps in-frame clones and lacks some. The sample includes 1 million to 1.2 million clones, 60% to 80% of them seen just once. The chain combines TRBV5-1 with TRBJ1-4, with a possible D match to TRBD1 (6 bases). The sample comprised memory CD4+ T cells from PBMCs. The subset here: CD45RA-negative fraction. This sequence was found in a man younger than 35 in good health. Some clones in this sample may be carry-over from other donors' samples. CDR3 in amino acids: CASSLADTRTEVEKLFF. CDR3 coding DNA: TGCGCCAGCAGCTTGGCGGATACACGGACAGAAGTCGAAAAACTGTTTTTT.